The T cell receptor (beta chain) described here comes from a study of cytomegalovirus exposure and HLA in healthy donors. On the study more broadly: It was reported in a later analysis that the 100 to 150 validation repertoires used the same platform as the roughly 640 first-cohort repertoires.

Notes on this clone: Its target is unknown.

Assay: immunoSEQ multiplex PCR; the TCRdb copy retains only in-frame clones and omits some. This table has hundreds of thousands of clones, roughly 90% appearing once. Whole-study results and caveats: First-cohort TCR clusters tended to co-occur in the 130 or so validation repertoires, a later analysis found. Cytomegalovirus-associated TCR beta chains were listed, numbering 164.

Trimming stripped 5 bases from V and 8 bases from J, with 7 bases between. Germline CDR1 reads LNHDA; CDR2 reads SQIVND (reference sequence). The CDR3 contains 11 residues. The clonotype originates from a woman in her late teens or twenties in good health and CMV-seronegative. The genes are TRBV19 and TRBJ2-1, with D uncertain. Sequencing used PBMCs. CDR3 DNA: TGTGCCAGTAGTTACGAGTATGAGCAGTTCTTC. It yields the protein CASSYEYEQFF.